This TCR beta chain was found in a study of PD-1 blockade in classical Hodgkin lymphoma (TCRdb year 2020). Some background on the complete study: Nivolumab dosing was 3 mg/kg intravenously every 2 weeks, continuing until either disease progression or unacceptable toxicity. To define a peripheral blood immune signature of response to PD-1 blockade in classical Hodgkin lymphoma, the study combined TCR beta sequencing with CyTOF. The investigation overall reported the following: Trial patients achieving complete response had baseline diversity similar to newly diagnosed patients, whereas partial responders and progressors had significantly lower diversity. Baseline TCR diversity was reported to be lower in newly diagnosed patients than in healthy donors and to be lower still in relapsed/refractory patients. Patients starting nivolumab less than 1 year after ASCT had lower diversity and were excluded from later analyses to avoid confounding by immune reconstitution. A significant rise by C4D1 was seen in CD4+ but not CD8+ TCR diversity (p=0.0027 vs p=0.16), with the rise being most apparent in complete responders (p=0.02). The study covered only a single clinical trial cohort, and the causes of the repertoire differences, possibly disease activity or prior therapy, were still not defined.

To note about this clone: Its antigen has not been determined. The input lacks base qualities; no much larger clone sits a single base away.

The Qiagen DNeasy kit was used to extract genomic DNA both from unsorted PBMCs and from the negatively selected CD4+ and CD8+ fractions. Using primers that anneal to V and J segments, immunoSEQ multiplex PCR amplified the TCR beta CDR3 regions. A synthetic immune receptor repertoire was used to minimize amplification bias, and any remaining bias was removed computationally after sequencing. As for how the authors treated the data: Custom Python scripts were used to quantify repertoire diversity as the Shannon entropy index. Unsorted, CD4+ and CD8+ repertoires were examined separately, except in combined analyses, for which CD4+ and CD8+ sequences were merged in silico. A clone was considered expanded if an increase in frequency of at least 2-fold after treatment relative to C1D1 was found, and a pseudocount of 0.5 was applied to clones undetected at baseline. Singleton clones were defined as clones with 0 or 1 copy at C1D1, and non-singleton clones were defined as clones with 2 or more copies. Clones expanded in unsorted samples were assigned a CD4+, CD8+ or unknown annotation through matching of protein sequences in sorted samples from the same patient. Wilcoxon tests on paired samples were used to test diversity changes from C1D1 to C4D1. What TCRdb holds here is the immuneACCESS table cut down to in-frame rearrangements. Part of the clones is not present; checked against another copy, under half of the missing clones reflect an unresolved V gene, and the others are unexplained. V, J and clone size were drawn from that table, and D and trimming were deduced from the DNA. This sample has about 7,700 clones in its table, and about nine tenths of those were observed once. The leading ten clones occupy 1.5% to 2% of the sample.

According to the study, the label for this sample's time point signals: cycle 1 day 1 (C1D1), immediately before nivolumab initiation. All trial patients had relapsed after autologous stem cell transplantation, with cohorts A, B and C differing in prior brentuximab vedotin exposure. Using a Miltenyi CD4+ T cell isolation kit, CD4+ T cells were purified from thawed PBMCs through magnetic negative selection. The trial cohort comprised fewer than 65 patients with relapsed/refractory classical Hodgkin lymphoma whose best overall responses were complete response, partial response or progressive disease. Trial patients were treated with single-agent nivolumab in the multi-cohort phase II CheckMate 205 trial. An independent review committee assessed best overall response by applying the 2007 International Working Group response criteria. Trial PBMCs were collected just before the start of nivolumab (C1D1) and during therapy at cycle 2 day 1 and cycle 4 day 1. Peripheral blood was collected in 8 mL Vacutainer Cell Preparation Tubes, from which PBMCs were isolated by centrifugation and then cryopreserved. Purified CD4+ and CD8+ fractions were generated only in cases for which an additional PBMC sample was available. On LS columns in a quadroMACS separator, the magnetically labelled cells were depleted, and the flow-through was collected as the purified fraction.

CDR1 MNHEY and CDR2 SVGAGI were looked up in the germline V gene. The CDR3 covers 14 residues, taking in both the cysteine and the phenylalanine. Of all the DNA, just the CDR3 is kept, 42 bases in frame from base 1. Germline trimming: 6 bases from V, 4 bases from J; junction bases outside gene matches: 5. The sample here was CD4+ T cells from blood, taken at baseline. The chain uses TRBV6-5 and TRBJ2-1, and TRBD2 aligns with 8 junction nucleotides. This receptor was identified in a human donor with classical Hodgkin lymphoma. This receptor carries the CDR3 CASSLGLVYNEQFF. The nucleotides are TGTGCCAGCAGCTTGGGACTAGTTTACAATGAGCAGTTCTTC.